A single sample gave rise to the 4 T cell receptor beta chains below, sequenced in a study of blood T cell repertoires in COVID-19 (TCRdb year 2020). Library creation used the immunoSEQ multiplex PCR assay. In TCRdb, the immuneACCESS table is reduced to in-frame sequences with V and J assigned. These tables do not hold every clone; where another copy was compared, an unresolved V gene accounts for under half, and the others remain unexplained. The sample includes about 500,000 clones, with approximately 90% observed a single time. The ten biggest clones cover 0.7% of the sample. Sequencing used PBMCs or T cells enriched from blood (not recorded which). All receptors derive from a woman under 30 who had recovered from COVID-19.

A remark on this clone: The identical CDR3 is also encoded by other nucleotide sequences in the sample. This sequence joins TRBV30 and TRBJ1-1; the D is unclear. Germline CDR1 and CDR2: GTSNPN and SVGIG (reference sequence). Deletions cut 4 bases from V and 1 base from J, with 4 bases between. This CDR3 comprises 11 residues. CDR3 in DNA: TGTGCCTGGACCAGGAACACTGAAGCTTTCTTT. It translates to CAWTRNTEAFF.

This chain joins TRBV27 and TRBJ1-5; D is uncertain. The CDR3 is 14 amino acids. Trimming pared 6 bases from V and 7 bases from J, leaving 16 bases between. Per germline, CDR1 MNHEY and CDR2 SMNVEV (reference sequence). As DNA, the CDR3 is TGTGCCAGCAGCCCTAACGGGGTATGGCAGCCCCAGCATTTT. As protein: CASSPNGVWQPQHF.

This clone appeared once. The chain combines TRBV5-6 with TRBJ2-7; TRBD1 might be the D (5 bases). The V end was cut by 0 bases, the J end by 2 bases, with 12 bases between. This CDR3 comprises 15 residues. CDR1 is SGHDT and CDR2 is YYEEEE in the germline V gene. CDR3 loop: CASSLGQGLTYEQYF. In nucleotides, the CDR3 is TGTGCCAGCAGCTTGGGGCAGGGTCTAACCTACGAGCAGTACTTC.

Written as DNA, the CDR3 is TGCGCCAGCAGCTTGGGCGGGGGCTACAATGAGCAGTTCTTC. Translated, it gives CASSLGGGYNEQFF. The rearrangement uses TRBV5-1 and TRBJ2-1, with 7 bases identical to TRBD2. This CDR3 has 14 residues. With V trimmed by 0 bases and J by 3 bases, 0 bases remained unmatched. Germline V gives CDR1 SGHRS, CDR2 YFSETQ.